This is a list of T cell receptor beta chains from one sample in a study of OX40 agonist ivuxolimab in advanced cancers. The data were produced by immunoSEQ multiplex PCR, yet TCRdb's version contains in-frame clones alone and is incomplete. The repertoire holds approximately 13,000 clones, with approximately 61% as singletons. The specimen was CD4+ or CD8+ T cells sorted from blood, collected in a trial of the OX40 agonist ivuxolimab. These receptors all come from an adult with an advanced solid tumor such as melanoma, head and neck, liver or kidney cancer. Each CDR3 is given with its conserved first and last residue. D genes are given only for firm matches. Clone size appears in some rows only: once, few, many, or a class for an expanded clone.

TRBV5-1	TRBJ2-7	TRBD2	NA	TGCGCCAGCAGCTTGGGGACAGACTCTTCAGCGGGGGCTTACAAGTGGTACGAGCAGTACTTC	CASSLGTDSSAGAYKWYEQYF
TRBV5-6	TRBJ2-1	TRBD2	NA	TGTGCCAGCAGCTCCGTTGGGGCGGGAGTGGTATATGAGCAGTTCTTC	CASSSVGAGVVYEQFF
TRBV9	TRBJ2-3	NA	NA	TGTGCCAGCAGCGCTGAAAGCACAGATACGCAGTATTTT	CASSAESTDTQYF
TRBV7-9	TRBJ2-1	TRBD2	NA	TGTGCCAGCAGCCCGAGCGGGGGGGATTACAATGAGCAGTTCTTC	CASSPSGGDYNEQFF
TRBV11-1	TRBJ2-2	NA	large	TGTGCCAGCAGCTTGGACGAAGACAAGAACACCGGGGAGCTGTTTTTT	CASSLDEDKNTGELFF
TRBV28	TRBJ1-3	NA	few	TGTGCCAGCTCCGACAGGTTAGGCGGAAACACCATATATTTT	CASSDRLGGNTIYF
TRBV15	TRBJ2-3	NA	few	TGTGCCACCAGCAGGCTTCGACAGGCTAGCACAGATACGCAGTATTTT	CATSRLRQASTDTQYF
TRBV30	TRBJ1-1	TRBD1	once	TGTGCCTCGTCCGCAGGGACAGCTAACACTGAAGCTTTCTTT	CASSAGTANTEAFF
TRBV4-3	TRBJ2-7	NA	NA	TGCGCCAGCAGCCAAGACGCAGGGGCCTACGAGCAGTACTTC	CASSQDAGAYEQYF
TRBV28	TRBJ1-1	NA	NA	TGTGCCAGCAGTTTATCAGGGAGGGGCTCTGAAGCTTTCTTT	CASSLSGRGSEAFF
TRBV5-5	TRBJ2-1	TRBD2	NA	TGTGCCAGCAGCCCTCGACTAGCGGAGTCCTACAATGAGCAGTTCTTC	CASSPRLAESYNEQFF
TRBV7-9	TRBJ2-7	NA	NA	TGTGCCAGCAGCCCAGATAGGGGATCCTACGAGCAGTACTTC	CASSPDRGSYEQYF
TRBV7-6	TRBJ2-2	NA	NA	TGTGCCAGCCGGGGGACACTTAACACCGGGGAGCTGTTTTTT	CASRGTLNTGELFF
TRBV6-1	TRBJ2-1	TRBD1	NA	TGTGCCAGCAGTGGGGGGACAGGGGGATCTTACAATGAGCAGTTCTTC	CASSGGTGGSYNEQFF
TRBV4-1	TRBJ2-3	TRBD1	NA	TGCGCCAGCAGCACCCCGGGACAGGGGCGGAATACGCAGTATTTT	CASSTPGQGRNTQYF
TRBV15	TRBJ1-5	NA	NA	TGTGCCACCAGCAGAGAAGCCAATCAGCCCCAGCATTTT	CATSREANQPQHF
TRBV28	TRBJ1-1	TRBD1	NA	TGTGCCAGCAGCGAGGACAGGGCCTACATGAACACTGAAGCTTTCTTT	CASSEDRAYMNTEAFF
TRBV7-9	TRBJ2-5	TRBD2	NA	TGTGCCAGCAGCTCGACTAGCGGGGGCCAAGAGACCCAGTACTTC	CASSSTSGGQETQYF
TRBV4-1	TRBJ1-3	NA	NA	TGCGCCAGCAGCCAAGTGGGGGACGCTCGAAACACCATATATTTT	CASSQVGDARNTIYF
TRBV4-3	TRBJ1-2	NA	few	TGCGCCAGCAGCCAAGAGAGGTACGGGCAGCCTTATGGCTACACCTTC	CASSQERYGQPYGYTF
TRBV6-6	TRBJ2-2	NA	many	TGTGCCAGCAGACCAAGGGCTAGCTCCACCGGGGAGCTGTTTTTT	CASRPRASSTGELFF
TRBV5-4	TRBJ1-2	NA	NA	TGTGCCAGCAGCGGAACCCCAACAGGGCGTAATGGCTACACCTTC	CASSGTPTGRNGYTF
TRBV18	TRBJ1-2	NA	NA	TGTGCCAGCTCCCCGGGAGACTACTATGGCTACACCTTC	CASSPGDYYGYTF
TRBV30	TRBJ2-5	TRBD1	NA	TGTGCCTGGAGTCCCGGGACAGCTGACCAAGAGACCCAGTACTTC	CAWSPGTADQETQYF
TRBV15	TRBJ1-1	NA	NA	TGTGCCACCAGTACTCGTCCCAGGTCTGAAGCTTTCTTT	CATSTRPRSEAFF
TRBV9	TRBJ2-7	NA	medium-sized	TGTGCCAGCAGCGTAGTTGGAGAATCCTACGAGCAGTACTTC	CASSVVGESYEQYF
TRBV10-3	TRBJ1-2	NA	NA	TGTGCCAGCCGTTATGGGGAAATCTATGGCTACACCTTC	CASRYGEIYGYTF
TRBV7-2	TRBJ2-3	NA	NA	TGTGCCAGCAGCCTAGTATCGGCAGGGGATACGCAGTATTTT	CASSLVSAGDTQYF
TRBV5-4	TRBJ2-1	TRBD2	NA	TGTGCCAGCAGCTTGGGAGCGGGAGCCCTCAATGAGCAGTTCTTC	CASSLGAGALNEQFF
TRBV6-6	TRBJ1-5	NA	NA	TGTGCCAGCAGTTACGGGGTAAATCAGCCCCAGCATTTT	CASSYGVNQPQHF
TRBV4-3	TRBJ2-7	NA	NA	TGCGCCAGCAGCCATTACACAGGGTACGAGCAGTACTTC	CASSHYTGYEQYF
TRBV2	TRBJ2-7	TRBD1	NA	TGTGCCAGCCGGGACAGGGTCTACGAGCAGTACTTC	CASRDRVYEQYF
TRBV7-3	TRBJ2-2	TRBD1	NA	TGTGCCAGCAGTTCTACAGGGGTCACCGGGGAGCTGTTTTTT	CASSSTGVTGELFF
TRBV11-2	TRBJ2-2	NA	NA	TGTGCCAGCAGCCTTCGGACTGGAAGGAACACCGGGGAGCTGTTTTTT	CASSLRTGRNTGELFF
TRBV18	TRBJ2-5	TRBD2	NA	TGTGCCAGCTCACCGACTAGCGGGGGGCACCAAGAGACCCAGTACTTC	CASSPTSGGHQETQYF
TRBV6-6	TRBJ1-4	NA	NA	TGTGCCAGCAGTTACGAAGGGGCAACTAATGAAAAACTGTTTTTT	CASSYEGATNEKLFF
TRBV6-1	TRBJ2-7	NA	NA	TGTGCCAGCAGTGGCAATATCGGGGAGTACTTC	CASSGNIGEYF
TRBV4-3	TRBJ2-7	NA	NA	TGCGCCAGCCGGGACGGCTATGAGCAGTACTTC	CASRDGYEQYF
TRBV5-6	TRBJ2-7	TRBD1	NA	TGTGCCAGCAGCCCCGGGACAGAGACCTACGAGCAGTACTTC	CASSPGTETYEQYF
TRBV29-1	TRBJ1-2	NA	many	TGCAGCGTTGAGGAGGACACCACACCCGGTGGCTACACCTTC	CSVEEDTTPGGYTF
TRBV11-3	TRBJ2-1	TRBD1	few	TGTGCCAGCAGCCCCAGACAGGGAGCAGCCAATGAGCAGTTCTTC	CASSPRQGAANEQFF
TRBV19	TRBJ1-2	NA	NA	TGTGCCAGTAGTATATTAGCCACAGACTATGGCTACACCTTC	CASSILATDYGYTF
TRBV10-2	TRBJ1-1	NA	NA	TGCGCCAGCTTTAAGGAGGGTAACACTGAAGCTTTCTTT	CASFKEGNTEAFF
TRBV30	TRBJ2-1	TRBD2	NA	TGTGCCTGGAGTATAGGGGCGGGGGCCTACAATGAGCAGTTCTTC	CAWSIGAGAYNEQFF
TRBV7-9	TRBJ2-3	NA	NA	TGTGCCAGCAGCAGGGCGTGGGGTGAGGCAGATACGCAGTATTTT	CASSRAWGEADTQYF
TRBV5-6	TRBJ2-1	TRBD2	NA	TGTGCCAGCAGCTTGGGCGCTAGCGGGGGGTTATACAATGAGCAGTTCTTC	CASSLGASGGLYNEQFF
TRBV27	TRBJ1-1	NA	NA	TGTGCCAGCAGCTTCGGCAGGGGCACTGAAGCTTTCTTT	CASSFGRGTEAFF
TRBV4-1	TRBJ2-6	NA	NA	TGCGCCAGCAGCCAAGGATTAGGGGCCAACGTCCTGACTTTC	CASSQGLGANVLTF
TRBV28	TRBJ1-2	NA	NA	TGTGCCAGCAGTTTACCCCAGCGAAACTATGGCTACACCTTC	CASSLPQRNYGYTF
TRBV4-2	TRBJ1-1	TRBD1	once	TGTGCCAGCAGCCAACAGGGGGCGGGGAACACTGAAGCTTTCTTT	CASSQQGAGNTEAFF
TRBV2	TRBJ2-3	NA	NA	TGTGCCAGCAGCTGGAGGGCCCTCGCAGATACGCAGTATTTT	CASSWRALADTQYF
TRBV6-5	TRBJ1-1	NA	NA	TGTGCCAGTCGGAACACTGAAGCTTTCTTT	CASRNTEAFF
TRBV6-6	TRBJ1-3	TRBD1	NA	TGTGCCAGCAGTTACTCAGGGACAGGAGCCAGAAACACCATATATTTT	CASSYSGTGARNTIYF
TRBV7-8	TRBJ2-7	TRBD1	NA	TGTGCCAGCAGCCCGGGGACAGGGGACTTGGTGTACTTC	CASSPGTGDLVYF
TRBV27	TRBJ2-1	NA	NA	TGTGCCAGCAGTTTAGGGGGACCTCTGAATGAGCAGTTCTTC	CASSLGGPLNEQFF
TRBV2	TRBJ1-1	NA	NA	TGTGCCAGCAGTGCCAGCATGGGGAACACTGAAGCTTTCTTT	CASSASMGNTEAFF
TRBV2	TRBJ2-7	NA	NA	TGTGCCAGCAAAATTGGTACAGGCTCCTCCTACGAGCAGTACTTC	CASKIGTGSSYEQYF
TRBV27	TRBJ2-1	NA	NA	TGTGCCAGCGGTTGGACAGCCTCCTACAATGAGCAGTTCTTC	CASGWTASYNEQFF